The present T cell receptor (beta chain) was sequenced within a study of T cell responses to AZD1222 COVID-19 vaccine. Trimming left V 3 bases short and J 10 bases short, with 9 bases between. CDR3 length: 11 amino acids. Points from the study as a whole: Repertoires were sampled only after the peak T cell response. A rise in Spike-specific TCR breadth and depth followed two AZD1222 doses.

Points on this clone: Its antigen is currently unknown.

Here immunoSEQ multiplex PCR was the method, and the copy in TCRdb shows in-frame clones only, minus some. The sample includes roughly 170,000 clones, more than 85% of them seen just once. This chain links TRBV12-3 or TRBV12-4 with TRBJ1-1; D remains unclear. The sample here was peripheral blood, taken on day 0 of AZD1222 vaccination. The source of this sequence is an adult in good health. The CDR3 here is CASSLVSGAFF. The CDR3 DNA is TGTGCCAGCAGTTTGGTCTCGGGAGCTTTCTTT.